This T cell receptor beta chain originates from a study of T cell responses to AZD1222 COVID-19 vaccine. Broader study findings: Spike-wide vaccine-associated CD4 TCRs dominated at 160-218 and 743-854. In all cases, repertoires were sampled only after the peak T cell response. Baseline serostatus was positive in only a handful of AZD1222 recipients.

Germline V gene sequence: CDR1 MDHEN, CDR2 SYDVKM. The ends were cut back, 2 bases at V and 8 bases at J, with 10 bases in the middle. The CDR3 runs to 14 residues. In regard to this clone: Its antigen is not known.

Measured with immunoSEQ multiplex PCR; TCRdb has only the in-frame clones, and not every one. This table has 90,000 to 100,000 clones, approximately 87% appearing once. This TCR was recovered from an adult who received the AZD1222 COVID-19 vaccine. The J gene is TRBJ1-6, the V gene TRBV28; D possibly corresponds to TRBD1 (5 bases). The source was peripheral blood, collected 28 days after the second AZD1222 dose. For the CDR3, the DNA is TGTGCCAGCAGTTTAAGGGGTGAACATTCACCCCTCCACTTT. It encodes CASSLRGEHSPLHF.